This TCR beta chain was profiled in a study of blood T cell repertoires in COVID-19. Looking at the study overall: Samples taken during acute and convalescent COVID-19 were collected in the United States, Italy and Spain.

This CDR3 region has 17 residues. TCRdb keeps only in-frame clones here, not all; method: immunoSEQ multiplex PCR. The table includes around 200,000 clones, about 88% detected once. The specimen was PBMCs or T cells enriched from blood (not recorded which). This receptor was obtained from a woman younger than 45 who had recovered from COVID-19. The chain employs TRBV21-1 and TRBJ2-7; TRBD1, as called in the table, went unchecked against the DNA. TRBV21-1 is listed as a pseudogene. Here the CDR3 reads CASSKGTGTQVSYEQYF. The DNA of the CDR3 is TGTGCCAGCAGCAAAGGGACAGGGACTCAAGTAAGCTACGAGCAGTACTTC.